The 9 T cell receptor beta chains given below trace back to one sample, sequenced in a study of human T cells and chemical hapten exposure. TCRdb re-derived calls from the RACE reads in MiXCR, one entry per CDR3 protein. There are 55,000 to 75,000 distinct CDR3 sequences in the sample; roughly 12% occur only once, and 2.4% lies in the top ten. Time point specified: patch test 3, about 24 weeks after DPC sensitization. Treatment denoted: therapeutic diphenylcyclopropenone sensitization with weekly scalp DPC. The sample in question was whole blood, obtained in connection with sensitization to the hapten diphenylcyclopropenone (DPC). Receptor source: a man aged 25-45 years with alopecia areata. Some clones in this sample may be carry-over from other donors' samples.

This clonotype appeared many times. This sequence joins TRBV4-3 and TRBJ2-7, with 7 positions matching TRBD1. Germline V lookup: CDR1 LGHNA, CDR2 YSLEER. V shed 0 bases and J 3 bases; nucleotides not matched to a gene: 5. The CDR3 has 15 residues. This CDR3 reads CASSQDKTGVYEQYF. The DNA for the CDR3 is TGCGCCAGCAGCCAAGATAAAACAGGGGTCTACGAGCAGTACTTC.

This clonotype was detected ten times or more. The chain recombines TRBV7-7 with TRBJ2-2; TRBD1 is a possible D gene (6 bases). The germline V gene has CDR1 SSHAT and CDR2 FNYEAQ (reference sequence). V was shortened by 3 bases and J by 0 bases, with 17 bases between the two germline ends. This CDR3 contains 18 residues. The DNA for the CDR3 is TGTGCCAGCAGCTTCCCGGCCGTTGGACAGACGAACACCGGGGAGCTGTTTTTT. Its translation: CASSFPAVGQTNTGELFF. The full variable domain, rest sourced from reference TRBV7-7 and TRBJ2-2, is GAGVSQSPRYKVTKRGQDVTLRCDPISSHATLYWYQQALGQGPEFLTYFNYEAQPDKSGLPSDRFSAERPEGSISTLTIQRTEQRDSAMYRCASSFPAVGQTNTGELFFGEGSRLTVL.

This clonotype came up a few times. The rearrangement links TRBV20-1 to TRBJ2-3, with D possibly matching TRBD1 (5 bases). The V gene lost 3 bases and the J gene lost 2 bases, with 9 bases spanning the gap. CDR1 DFQATT and CDR2 SNEGSKA come from the germline V gene (reference sequence). The CDR3 totals 13 residues. DNA for the CDR3: TGCAGTGCTAGCGACAGAGACACAGATACGCAGTATTTT. Protein product: CSASDRDTDTQYF.

V and J are TRBV2 and TRBJ2-7; D ambiguous. The ends were cut back, 6 bases at V and 0 bases at J, with 3 bases in the middle. Germline values: CDR1 SNHLY, CDR2 FYNNEI. This CDR3 spans 11 amino acids. CDR3 DNA: TGTGCCAGCAGGGTCTCCTACGAGCAGTACTTC. Amino acids: CASRVSYEQYF.

The gene calls are TRBV20-1 and TRBJ1-2; D remains unclear. CDR1 is DFQATT, CDR2 SNEGSKA, per germline (reference sequence). V shed 0 bases and J shed 2 bases, with 10 bases lying between them. The length of the CDR3 is 14 residues. The CDR3 sequence: CSARERTSNYGYTF. In nucleotides, the CDR3 is TGCAGTGCTAGAGAGCGTACTTCGAACTATGGCTACACCTTC.

The chain is built from TRBV6-6 and TRBJ2-7; D is perhaps TRBD2 (6 bases). This CDR3 has 14 amino acids. Germline V lookup: CDR1 MNHNY, CDR2 SVGAGI (reference sequence). V was shortened by 5 bases and J by 5 bases, with 16 bases between the two germline ends. CDR3 DNA sequence: TGTGCCAGCAGTCCCCGTGGGGGGATCAACGAGCAGTACTTC. Translating it yields CASSPRGGINEQYF.

The chain couples TRBV28 to TRBJ2-7; no reliable D call. Germline V gene data show CDR1 as MDHEN and CDR2 as SYDVKM. V was pared by 5 bases and J by 0 bases, with 14 bases between. The CDR3 runs to 15 residues. The DNA for the CDR3 is TGTGCCAGCAGTCACAGAAAAAGAAGCTCCTACGAGCAGTACTTC. The encoded protein is CASSHRKRSSYEQYF.

On this clonotype: The junction differs from germline at one of its ends, possibly a read error. The chain joins TRBV12-3 or TRBV12-4 to TRBJ1-3, with D maybe TRBD1 (5 bases). CDR3 length: 14 residues. CDR3 bases: TGTGCCAGTAGTTTCCGGGGGTCCGGAAACACCATATATTTT. Its protein is CASSFRGSGNTIYF.

In this sample, this clonotype turned up many times. The V gene is TRBV12-3 or TRBV12-4, the J gene TRBJ1-2; weak D call: TRBD1 (6 bases). The CDR3 totals 14 residues. Trimming pared 6 bases from V and 4 bases from J, leaving 15 bases between. In DNA form, the CDR3 reads TGTGCCAGCAGCAACAGGGTCGGGGGCTATGGCTACACCTTC. Its translation: CASSNRVGGYGYTF.